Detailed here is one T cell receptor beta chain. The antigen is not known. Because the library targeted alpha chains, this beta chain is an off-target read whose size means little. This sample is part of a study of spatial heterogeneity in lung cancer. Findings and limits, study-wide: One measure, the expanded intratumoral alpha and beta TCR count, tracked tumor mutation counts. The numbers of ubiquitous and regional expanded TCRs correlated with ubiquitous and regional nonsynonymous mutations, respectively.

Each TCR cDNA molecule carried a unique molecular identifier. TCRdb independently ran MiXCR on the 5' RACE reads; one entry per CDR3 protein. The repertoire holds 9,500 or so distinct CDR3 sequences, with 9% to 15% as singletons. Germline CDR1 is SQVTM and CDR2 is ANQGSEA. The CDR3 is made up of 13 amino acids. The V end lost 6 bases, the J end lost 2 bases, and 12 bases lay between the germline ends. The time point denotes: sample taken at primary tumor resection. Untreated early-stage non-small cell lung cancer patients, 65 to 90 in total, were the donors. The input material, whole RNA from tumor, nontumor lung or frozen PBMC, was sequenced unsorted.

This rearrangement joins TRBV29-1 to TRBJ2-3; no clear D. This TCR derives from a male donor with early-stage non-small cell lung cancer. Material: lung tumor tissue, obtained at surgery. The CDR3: CSVSRILTDTQYF. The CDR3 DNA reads TGCAGCGTCTCTAGGATCCTCACAGATACGCAGTATTTT.